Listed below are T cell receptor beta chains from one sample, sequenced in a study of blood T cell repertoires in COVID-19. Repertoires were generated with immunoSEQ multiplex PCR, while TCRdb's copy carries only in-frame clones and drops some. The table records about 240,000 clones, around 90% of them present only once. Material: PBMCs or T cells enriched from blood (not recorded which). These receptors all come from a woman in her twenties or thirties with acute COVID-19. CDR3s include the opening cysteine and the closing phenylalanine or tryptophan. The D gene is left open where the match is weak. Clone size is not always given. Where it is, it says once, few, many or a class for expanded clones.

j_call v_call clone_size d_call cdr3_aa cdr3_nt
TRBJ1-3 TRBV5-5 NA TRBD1 CASSPWDSSGNTIYF TGTGCCAGCAGCCCGTGGGACAGCTCTGGAAACACCATATATTTT
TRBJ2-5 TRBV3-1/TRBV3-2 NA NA CASSLRETQYF TGTGCCAGCAGCCTTAGAGAGACCCAGTACTTC
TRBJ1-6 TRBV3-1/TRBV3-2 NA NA CASSQGLSGSPLHF TGTGCCAGCAGCCAAGGACTTTCCGGGTCACCCCTCCACTTT
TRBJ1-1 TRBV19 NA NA CASSPGSTYTEAFF TGTGCCAGTAGCCCAGGGTCGACTTACACTGAAGCTTTCTTT
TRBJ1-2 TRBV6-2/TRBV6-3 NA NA CASSYSRRNYGYTF TGTGCCAGCAGTTACAGTCGGAGAAACTATGGCTACACCTTC
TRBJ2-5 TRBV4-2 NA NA CASSQATRSQETQYF TGTGCCAGCAGCCAAGCTACAAGGAGCCAAGAGACCCAGTACTTC
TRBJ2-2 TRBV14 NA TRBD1 CASSQETGGYTGELFF TGTGCCAGCAGCCAAGAAACAGGGGGCTACACCGGGGAGCTGTTTTTT
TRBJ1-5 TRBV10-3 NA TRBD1 CAISSSGTDNQPQHF TGTGCCATCAGTTCCTCCGGGACAGATAATCAGCCCCAGCATTTT
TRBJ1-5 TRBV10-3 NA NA CAISGGGNQPQHF TGTGCCATCAGTGGCGGAGGGAATCAGCCCCAGCATTTT
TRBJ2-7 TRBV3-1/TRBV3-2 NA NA CASSQEQAYAYEQYF TGTGCCAGCAGCCAAGAACAGGCATATGCCTACGAGCAGTACTTC
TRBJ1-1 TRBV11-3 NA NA CASSPSGGATEAFF TGTGCCAGCAGCCCCTCGGGGGGGGCCACTGAAGCTTTCTTT
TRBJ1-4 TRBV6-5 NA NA CASSTWGSTSEKLFF TGTGCCAGCAGCACCTGGGGTTCAACTAGTGAAAAACTGTTTTTT
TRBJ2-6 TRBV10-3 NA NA CAISDWGETSGANVLTF TGTGCCATCAGTGATTGGGGGGAGACCTCTGGGGCCAACGTCCTGACTTTC
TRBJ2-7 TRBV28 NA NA CASNRGKGEQYF TGTGCCAGCAACCGGGGTAAGGGCGAGCAGTACTTC
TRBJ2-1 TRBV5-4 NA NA CASSLVPQRDEQFF TGTGCCAGCAGCTTGGTCCCCCAGCGGGATGAGCAGTTCTTC
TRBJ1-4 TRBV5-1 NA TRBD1 CASSAGQGSNEKLFF TGCGCCAGCAGCGCCGGACAGGGGTCTAATGAAAAACTGTTTTTT
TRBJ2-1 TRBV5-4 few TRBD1 CASSSQGAINEQFF TGTGCCAGCAGCTCGCAGGGGGCTATCAATGAGCAGTTCTTC
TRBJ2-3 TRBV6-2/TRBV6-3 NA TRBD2 CASSYTSGGATDTQYF TGTGCCAGCAGTTATACTAGCGGGGGGGCAACAGATACGCAGTATTTT
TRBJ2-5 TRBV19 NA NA CASGLPGETQYF TGTGCCAGCGGACTACCCGGAGAGACCCAGTACTTC
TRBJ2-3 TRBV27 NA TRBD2 CASSFGLAGGPSTDTQYF TGTGCCAGCAGTTTCGGACTAGCGGGGGGGCCGAGCACAGATACGCAGTATTTT
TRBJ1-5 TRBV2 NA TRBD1 CASSEWTGGPNQPQHF TGTGCCAGCAGTGAATGGACAGGGGGCCCCAATCAGCCCCAGCATTTT
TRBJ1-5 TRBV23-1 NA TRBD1 CASSRQGQPNQPQHF TGCGCCAGCAGTCGCCAGGGACAGCCAAATCAGCCCCAGCATTTT
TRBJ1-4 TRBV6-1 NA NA CASSEGGIRKLFF TGTGCCAGCAGTGAGGGGGGAATCAGGAAACTGTTTTTT
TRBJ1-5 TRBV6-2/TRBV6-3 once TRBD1 CASSWDSNQPQHF TGTGCCAGCAGTTGGGACAGTAATCAGCCCCAGCATTTT
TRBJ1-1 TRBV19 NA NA CASSITPNRVKAFF TGTGCCAGTAGTATAACCCCCAACCGAGTGAAGGCTTTCTTT
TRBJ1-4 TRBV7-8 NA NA CASSPGTQGDEKLFF TGTGCCAGCAGCCCCGGGACTCAAGGGGATGAAAAACTGTTTTTT
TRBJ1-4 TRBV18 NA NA CASSPLNEKLFF TGTGCCAGCTCACCCTTAAATGAAAAACTGTTTTTT
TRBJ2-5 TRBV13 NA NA CASSEGADQETQYF TGTGCCAGCAGCGAAGGGGCGGACCAAGAGACCCAGTACTTC
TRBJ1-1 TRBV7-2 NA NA CASSLQGWNTEAFF TGTGCCAGCAGCTTACAGGGATGGAACACTGAAGCTTTCTTT
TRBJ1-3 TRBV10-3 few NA CAISESLDGLSGNTIYF TGTGCCATCAGTGAGTCCTTAGACGGACTCTCTGGAAACACCATATATTTT
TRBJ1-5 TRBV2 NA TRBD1 CASSVNVRGRNQPQHF TGTGCCAGCAGTGTCAACGTAAGGGGGCGGAATCAGCCCCAGCATTTT
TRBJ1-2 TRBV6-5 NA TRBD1 CASRRTGTGYGYTF TGTGCCAGCAGAAGGACAGGGACAGGCTATGGCTACACCTTC
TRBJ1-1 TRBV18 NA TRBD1 CASSPQGAQNTEAFF TGTGCCAGCTCACCACAGGGGGCCCAGAACACTGAAGCTTTCTTT
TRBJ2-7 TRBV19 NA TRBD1 CASSDRGPAYEQYF TGTGCCAGTAGCGACAGGGGTCCCGCCTACGAGCAGTACTTC
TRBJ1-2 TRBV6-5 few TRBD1 CASRVAGGAYGYTF TGTGCCAGCAGGGTAGCAGGGGGCGCGTATGGCTACACCTTC
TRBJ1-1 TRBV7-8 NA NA CASSTGTFSWTEAFF TGTGCCAGCAGCACTGGGACATTTTCGTGGACTGAAGCTTTCTTT
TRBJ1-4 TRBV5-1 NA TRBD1 CASSWTLVDRENEKLFF TGCGCCAGCAGCTGGACCCTTGTGGACAGGGAGAATGAAAAACTGTTTTTT
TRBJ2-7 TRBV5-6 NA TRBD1 CASSSGTGGYEQYF TGTGCCAGCAGTTCCGGGACAGGGGGTTACGAGCAGTACTTC
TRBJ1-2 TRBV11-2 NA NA CASRRQGERGTTDGYTF TGTGCCAGCAGACGGCAGGGCGAACGGGGGACTACCGATGGCTACACCTTC
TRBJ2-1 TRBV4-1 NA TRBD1 CASGATGDSSYNEQFF TGCGCCAGCGGAGCCACAGGGGATAGCTCCTACAATGAGCAGTTCTTC
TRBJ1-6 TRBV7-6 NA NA CASSLGHLGGSYNSPLHF TGTGCCAGCAGCTTAGGGCACCTCGGAGGGTCCTATAATTCACCCCTCCACTTT
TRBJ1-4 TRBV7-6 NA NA CASSLFAGPPQSNEKLFF TGTGCCAGCAGCTTATTCGCGGGACCCCCGCAAAGTAATGAAAAACTGTTTTTT
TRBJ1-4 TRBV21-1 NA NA CASSGLWGLCGKLFF TGTGCCAGCAGTGGCCTCTGGGGGCTTTGTGGAAAACTGTTTTTT
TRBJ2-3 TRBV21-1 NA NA CASSMEGGTDTQYF TGTGCCAGCAGCATGGAAGGGGGCACAGATACGCAGTATTTT
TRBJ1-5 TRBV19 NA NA CASEEHGNQPQHF TGTGCCAGCGAGGAACACGGCAATCAGCCCCAGCATTTT
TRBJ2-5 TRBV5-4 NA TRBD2 CASSLVSGGAQTQYF TGTGCCAGCAGCTTAGTTAGCGGGGGGGCTCAAACCCAGTACTTC